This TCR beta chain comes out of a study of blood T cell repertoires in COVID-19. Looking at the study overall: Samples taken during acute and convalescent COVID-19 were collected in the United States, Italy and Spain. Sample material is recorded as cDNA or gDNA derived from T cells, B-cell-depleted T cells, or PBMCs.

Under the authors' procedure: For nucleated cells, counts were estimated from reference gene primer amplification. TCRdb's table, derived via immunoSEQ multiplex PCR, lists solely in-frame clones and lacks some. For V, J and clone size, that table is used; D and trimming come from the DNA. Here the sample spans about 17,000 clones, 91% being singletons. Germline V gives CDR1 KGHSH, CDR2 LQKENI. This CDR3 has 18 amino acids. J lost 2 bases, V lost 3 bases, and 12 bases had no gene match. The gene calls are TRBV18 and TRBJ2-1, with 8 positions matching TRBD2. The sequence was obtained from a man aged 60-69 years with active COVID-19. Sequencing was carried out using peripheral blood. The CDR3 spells CASSPWFQTGGAYNEQFF. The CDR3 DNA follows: TGTGCCAGCTCACCTTGGTTTCAGACGGGGGGGGCCTACAATGAGCAGTTCTTC.